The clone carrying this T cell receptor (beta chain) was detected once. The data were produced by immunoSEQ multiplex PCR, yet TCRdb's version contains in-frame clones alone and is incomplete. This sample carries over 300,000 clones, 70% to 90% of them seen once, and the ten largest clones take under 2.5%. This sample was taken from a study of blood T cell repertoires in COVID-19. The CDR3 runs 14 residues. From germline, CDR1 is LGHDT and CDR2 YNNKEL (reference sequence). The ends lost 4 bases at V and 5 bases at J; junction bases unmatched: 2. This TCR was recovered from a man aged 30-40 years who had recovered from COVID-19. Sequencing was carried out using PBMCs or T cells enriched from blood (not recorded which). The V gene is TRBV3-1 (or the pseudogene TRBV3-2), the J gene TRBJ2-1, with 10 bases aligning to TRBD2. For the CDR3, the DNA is TGTGCCAGCAGCCGAGCGGGGGGGGACAATGAGCAGTTCTTC. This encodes CASSRAGGDNEQFF.